The subject of this entry is one T cell receptor beta chain. This sample was included in a study of T cell changes during pregnancy in multiple sclerosis. Germline loops: CDR1 MNHNS, CDR2 SASEGT. The ends lost 7 bases at V and 4 bases at J; junction bases unmatched: 8. The CDR3 contains 14 residues. The assay was immunoSEQ multiplex PCR, and TCRdb's table has in-frame clones only and misses some. This table holds 80,000 or so clones, around 94% found once. The chain carries TRBV6-1 and TRBJ2-3, with 7 nucleotides matching TRBD1. The TCR sequence derives from a female donor in good health, enrolled as a control in a pregnancy study. This specimen consisted of peripheral blood, obtained in the second trimester of pregnancy. CDR3: CASTRDQGADTQYF. The CDR3 nucleotides read TGTGCCAGCACCCGGGACCAGGGGGCAGATACGCAGTATTTT.